This TCR beta chain was sequenced during a study of tumor-infiltrating lymphocytes in primary liver carcinoma. About the study: In every tissue type, samples returned a similar yield of roughly 3.65 to 8 million productive TCRbeta reads.

Study-wide points: Compared with tumor region pairs, tumor-adjacent and tumor-blood pairs overlapped less.

Making TCR beta cDNA involved around 520 ng total RNA and a constant-region primer. Three-round nested multiplex PCR performed with slightly modified ARM-PCR produced the TCR beta libraries. A C-beta reverse primer was combined with TRBV1-TRBV30 forward primers in the first two PCR rounds, and each round had around 10 cycles. Via MiXCR, TCRdb re-called the multiplex PCR reads, giving one row per CDR3 protein. Of fewer than 400,000 distinct CDR3 sequences in the sample, almost 60% were seen once. V gave up 6 bases and J gave up 4 bases; unmatched junction bases: 8. This CDR3 region has 15 residues. The V gene's germline CDR1 is MNHNY and CDR2 SVGAGI (reference sequence). RNA isolated from unsorted whole blood supplied the blood RNA, with germline DNA also extracted. Comment on this clonotype: Antigen: not known.

Material: peripheral blood. The receptor was isolated from a young woman with primary liver carcinoma and hepatitis B virus infection. The chain employs TRBV6-6 and TRBJ2-1; TRBD2 aligns across 8 bases. The CDR3 DNA reads as TGTGCCAGCAGCAAACAAGCGGGAGCTTACAATGAGCAGTTCTTC. As protein: CASSKQAGAYNEQFF.